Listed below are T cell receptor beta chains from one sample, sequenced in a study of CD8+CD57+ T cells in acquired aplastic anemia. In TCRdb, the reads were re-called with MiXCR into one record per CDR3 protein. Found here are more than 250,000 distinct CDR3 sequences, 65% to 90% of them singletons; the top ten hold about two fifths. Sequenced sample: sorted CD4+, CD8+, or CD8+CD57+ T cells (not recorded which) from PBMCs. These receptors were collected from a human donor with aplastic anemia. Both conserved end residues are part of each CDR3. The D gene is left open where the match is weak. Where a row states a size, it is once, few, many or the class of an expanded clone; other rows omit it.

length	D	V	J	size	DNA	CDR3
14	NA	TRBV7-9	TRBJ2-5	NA	TGTGCCACCAGCAGGGCGTCAGAGCAGGAGACCCGGCCCTTC	CATSRASEQETRPF
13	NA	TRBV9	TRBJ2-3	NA	TGTGCCAGCAGGGGTGAAGCGACAAATACGCGGGATTTT	CASRGEATNTRDF
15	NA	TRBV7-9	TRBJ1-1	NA	TGTGCCAGCAGCTTTGAAAGAAGCGGGAACACCGATGCGTTCTTT	CASSFERSGNTDAFF
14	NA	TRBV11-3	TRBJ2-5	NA	TGTGCCTGCGGGGTAGAGCCGTCACAAGAGACCCAGTACTTC	CACGVEPSQETQYF
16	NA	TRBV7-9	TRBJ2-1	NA	TGTGCCAGCAGCTTTCGGTCAGGGAGAAGGAATGAGGAGCAGTTCTTC	CASSFRSGRRNEEQFF
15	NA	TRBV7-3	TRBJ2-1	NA	TGTGCCAGTAGCATAGCAAGCGGAGGGCACGATGAGCAGTTCTTC	CASSIASGGHDEQFF
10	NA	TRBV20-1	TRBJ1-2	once	TGCAGTGCTAGAGAAGGGGGCTACACCTTC	CSAREGGYTF
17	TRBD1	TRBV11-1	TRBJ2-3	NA	TGTGCCAGCAGCTTAGCCAGGACAGGGGATCACACAGATACGCAGTATTTT	CASSLARTGDHTDTQYF
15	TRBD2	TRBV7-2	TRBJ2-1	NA	TGTGCCAGTAGCACCGCTACGGGAGGCTACAATGAGCAGTTCTTC	CASSTATGGYNEQFF
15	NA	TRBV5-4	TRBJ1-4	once	TGTGCCAGCAGCTACCTAGGCATTTCACATGAAAAACTGTTTTTT	CASSYLGISHEKLFF
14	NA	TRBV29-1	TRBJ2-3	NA	TGCAGCGGGACCGGGGCAGAAAGTCCCGATACGCAGTATTTT	CSGTGAESPDTQYF
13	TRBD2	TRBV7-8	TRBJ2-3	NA	TGTGCCAGCGGGGTAGCGGGAACTGACGAGACGTATTTT	CASGVAGTDETYF
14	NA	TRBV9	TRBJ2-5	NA	TGTGCCAGCAGCGAAGGGGGGAAAGGGGTGAACACTGACTTC	CASSEGGKGVNTDF
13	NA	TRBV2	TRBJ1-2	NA	TGTGCCAGCAGTGTGCGGGGATGGTGGGGCTACACCTTC	CASSVRGWWGYTF
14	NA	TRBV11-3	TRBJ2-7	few	TGTGCCAGCTCAAGACAGGCCAACGCCTACGAGCAGTACTTC	CASSRQANAYEQYF
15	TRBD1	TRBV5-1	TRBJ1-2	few	TGCGCCAGCCGCGAAGGGGACAGAGCTAACTATGGCTACACCTTC	CASREGDRANYGYTF
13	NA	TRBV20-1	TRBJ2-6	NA	TGCAGTGCTAGAGATCAGGGGGCCAACGTCCTGACTTTC	CSARDQGANVLTF
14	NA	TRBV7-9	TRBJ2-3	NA	TGTGCCAGCAGCTTAGGGGGGCAAGTCGCTAAGCCTTTCTTT	CASSLGGQVAKPFF
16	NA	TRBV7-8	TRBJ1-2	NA	TGTGCCAGCAGCTTACCGGGCAGGGCCTATACCTATTATTACACCTTT	CASSLPGRAYTYYYTF
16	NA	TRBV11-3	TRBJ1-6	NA	TGTGCCAGCAGCCAACGGGGAGGGGGTCTTAATTCACCCCTCCACTTT	CASSQRGGGLNSPLHF
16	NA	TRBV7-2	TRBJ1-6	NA	TGTGCCAGCAGCTTAGGCCGGGATCCGGTTGATTCACCCCTCCACTTT	CASSLGRDPVDSPLHF
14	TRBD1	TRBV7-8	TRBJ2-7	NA	TGTGCCAACAGCTTAGGGGGCGGACCCGATACGCAGTATTTC	CANSLGGGPDTQYF
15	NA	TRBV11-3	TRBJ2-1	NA	TGTGCCAGCAGCTTAGCCAGCGGCCCCTACAATGAGCAGTTCTTC	CASSLASGPYNEQFF
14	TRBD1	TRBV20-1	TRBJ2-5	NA	TGCAGTGCTCAAGATGGGACAGCGCAAGAGACCCAGTACTTC	CSAQDGTAQETQYF
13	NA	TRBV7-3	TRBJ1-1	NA	TGTGCCAGCATCTTGGGGGGAGGTCCTGATGCTTTCTTT	CASILGGGPDAFF
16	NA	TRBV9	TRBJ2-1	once	TGTGCCAGCAGCTTGCAAATAACGGAGAACACCGGGGAGCAGTTCTTC	CASSLQITENTGEQFF
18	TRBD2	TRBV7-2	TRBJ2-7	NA	TGTGCCAGCAGCTTAGTAGGTAGCGGGGGAGCCAGCTCCTACGAGCAGTACTTC	CASSLVGSGGASSYEQYF
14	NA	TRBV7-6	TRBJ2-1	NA	TGTGCCAGCAGCCCGGGCTCGGACTACAATGAGCAGTTCTTC	CASSPGSDYNEQFF
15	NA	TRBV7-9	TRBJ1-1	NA	TGTGCCAGCAGCTTAGATGGTAGCTGCAAGGCTAACGTCTTCTTT	CASSLDGSCKANVFF
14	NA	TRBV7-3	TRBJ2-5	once	TGTGCCACCTGCAGAGGCAGCAAGCAAGTGACACAGTACTTC	CATCRGSKQVTQYF
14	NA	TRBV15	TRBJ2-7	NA	TGTGCCACCAGCGGCCGTGCCTTTGCCTACGACCAGTACTTC	CATSGRAFAYDQYF
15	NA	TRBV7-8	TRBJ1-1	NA	TGTGCCAGCAGCCTTCGGGTCGTGCAACGCCAGGGGGCTTTCTTT	CASSLRVVQRQGAFF
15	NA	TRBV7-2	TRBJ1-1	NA	TGTGCCAGCAGCTTAGAGCTGACAGGCCACAGTAATCCTTTCTTT	CASSLELTGHSNPFF
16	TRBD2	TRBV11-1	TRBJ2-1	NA	TGTGCCAGCAGCTTTCAAAGAAGCGGGGGTGCTGAAGAGCAGTTCTTC	CASSFQRSGGAEEQFF
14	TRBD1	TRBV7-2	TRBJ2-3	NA	TGTGCCAGCAGCCTCGCGACAGGGGACCACACAGAGTCGTTT	CASSLATGDHTESF